The text below deals with one TCR beta chain. Its antigen has not been determined. No base quality information exists; no much larger clone differs at one position. This record belongs to a study of T cell responses to AZD1222 COVID-19 vaccine (dated by TCRdb to about 2021). Study-level background: AZD1222 recipients whose second dose came at about 4 weeks and those whose second dose came at about 12 weeks were combined into one group, since spike-specific TCR depth and breadth did not differ between the two schedules. Enrollment into the trials was organized by age into subgroups of 18-55, 56-69 and 70-plus years, and those subgroups contained roughly 150, 30 and 60 TCR-sequenced participants, respectively. A total of 233 trial participants underwent TCR sequencing, of whom 200 to 220 received two doses of AZD1222 and some 25 received two doses of the MenACWY control vaccine. Broader findings and caveats from the paper: After two AZD1222 doses, both the breadth and the depth of spike-specific TCRs were significantly higher than at day 0 and than in MenACWY recipients. Participants were mostly white British, with more females than males. The authors suggested clonal diversity may have been underestimated. The vaccine-associated CD4 TCRs covered the entire spike protein, and the dominant responses fell in regions 160-218 and 743-854. Conclusions about previously exposed vaccinees were limited because only 5 or 6 AZD1222 recipients were SARS-CoV-2 seropositive at baseline. Nearly half of unique spike-specific TCRs reportedly recognized epitopes outside regions mutated in the B.1.351 and B.1.1.7 variants. The 56-69-year group was small, and its depth increase did not reach significance, likely because of low power. No day 14 peak-response samples were available, so repertoires were characterized only after the peak T cell response.

The CDR3 regions of human TCRbeta chains were subjected to immunosequencing. Concerning the study's data processing: TCRs in the repertoires were matched against a reference library of SARS-CoV-2-specific TCRs that had been generated with the MIRA antigen-specificity platform. Breadth was defined as the fraction of unique TCRs that were SARS-CoV-2-associated. Depth was defined as the fraction of total T cells that were SARS-CoV-2-associated. Using the MIRA data, each spike-specific TCR was mapped to the spike region that the TCR reacts to and placed in a CD4 or CD8 class. Log10-transformed breadth and depth values were compared by one-way ANOVA with Sidak's multiple comparisons tests. As stored in TCRdb, this immuneACCESS dataset retains in-frame rearrangements with V and J assigned. A fraction of the clones does not appear; measured against another copy, unresolved V genes explain less than half of the discrepancy, and the remainder lacks a known reason. V and J calls plus clone size are reproduced from that table; the DNA served to infer D and trimming. This sample lists around 95,000 clones; about 83% were detected once. The ten largest clonotypes hold more than 15% of the sample.

Reading the label with the study, this specimen's time point is: baseline before first vaccination. Vaccinee samples were obtained from the UK trials COV001 and COV002, which included a single-blind randomized controlled phase 2/3 trial of AZD1222 (ChAdOx1 nCoV-19) in healthy adults. For TCRbeta chain sequencing, PBMC samples from trial participants were taken at day 0 and at day 28 after the second dose. Via the germline V gene, CDR1 is SGHTA and CDR2 FQGNSA. Including cysteine and phenylalanine, the CDR3 has 17 amino acids. CDR3 DNA is the only sequence kept; it has 51 bases, read in frame from the first base. Relative to germline, V is 2 bases shorter and J is 3 bases shorter, with 18 bases between their ends.

The chain uses TRBV7-2 and TRBJ2-3; a weak D assignment points to TRBD2 (6 bases agree). Material: peripheral blood, obtained on day 0 of AZD1222 vaccination. This clonotype was obtained from an adult in good health. CDR3 reads: CASSLMMTRAGTDTQYF. The DNA sequence reads TGTGCCAGCAGCTTAATGATGACTAGGGCGGGAACAGATACGCAGTATTTT.